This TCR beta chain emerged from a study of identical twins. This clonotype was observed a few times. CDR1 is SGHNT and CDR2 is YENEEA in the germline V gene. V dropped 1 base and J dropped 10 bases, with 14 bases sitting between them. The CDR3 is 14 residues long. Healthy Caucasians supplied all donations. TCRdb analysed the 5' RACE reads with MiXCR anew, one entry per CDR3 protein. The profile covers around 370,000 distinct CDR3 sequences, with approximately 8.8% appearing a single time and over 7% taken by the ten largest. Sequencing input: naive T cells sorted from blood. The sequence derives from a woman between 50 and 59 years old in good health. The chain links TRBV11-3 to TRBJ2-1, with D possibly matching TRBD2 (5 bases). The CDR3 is CASSLVLAGREQFF. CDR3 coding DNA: TGTGCCAGCAGCTTAGTTCTAGCAGGAAGGGAGCAGTTCTTC.